Given below is one T cell receptor (beta chain) in context. The target antigen is unknown. The germline V gene encodes CDR1 SGHAT and CDR2 FQNNGV. The CDR3 has 14 amino acids. With V trimmed by 1 base and J by 8 bases, 4 bases remained unmatched. These data originate in a study of cytomegalovirus exposure and HLA in healthy donors. Study in general: Approximately 77 million unique TCRs from HLA-typed donors were held in an early release of data.

PCR was performed using 60 Vbeta and 13 Jbeta primers. Some clones are missing from TCRdb's copy, which holds only in-frame ones; the method was immunoSEQ multiplex PCR. The data show about 180,000 clones, 65% to 90% seen once. Study outcomes and limitations: Within the data, a cluster of highly shared sequence variants was likely a sequencing artifact. As a later analysis showed, a missense DCLRE1C variant was linked to trimming of TCR beta V- and J-genes.

The J gene is TRBJ2-3, the V gene TRBV11-2; 9 nucleotides agree with TRBD1. Sequencing was performed on PBMCs. The origin of this receptor is a girl aged 2-10 years in good health and CMV-seropositive. The CDR3 is CASSLVGGQGTQYF. In DNA form, the CDR3 reads TGTGCCAGCAGCTTAGTAGGGGGACAGGGTACGCAGTATTTT.